The present T cell receptor beta chain was sequenced within a study of T cells in Graves' hyperthyroidism and ophthalmopathy. Turning to this clonotype: Its antigen is unknown. The junction departs from the called germline gene at one end, perhaps through a read error.

The investigators amplified TCR beta CDR3 regions from RNA transcripts. In the first-round RT-PCR of the TCR CDR3, the HTBI primer set was used. Each CDR3 protein is one row after TCRdb ran MiXCR on the multiplex PCR reads. The repertoire has nearly 750,000 distinct CDR3 sequences, around 40% of them found once; the top ten carry roughly 30%. The V gene's germline CDR1 is SGHRS and CDR2 YFSETQ. This CDR3 has 15 amino acids. Study conclusions and caveats: Ophthalmopathy and stable hyperthyroidism were told apart by a 13 V-J model.

The V and J genes are TRBV5-1 and TRBJ1-1, with 7 bases matching TRBD1. Sequenced: blood. This TCR was sampled from a woman in her thirties or forties with Graves' hyperthyroidism. This chain's CDR3 is CASRETGSPNTGAFF. The CDR3 DNA sequence: TGCGCCAGCAGAGAGACAGGGAGTCCGAACACTGGAGCTTTCTTT.